This TCR beta chain was sequenced for a study of early T cells in non-severe SARS-CoV-2 infection. This clonotype occurred many times. TCRdb processed the 5' RACE reads anew with MiXCR; each CDR3 protein has one entry. The sample includes about 57,000 distinct CDR3 sequences, roughly 13% of them seen just once. The germline CDR1 and CDR2 sequences are SEHNR and FQNEAQ (reference sequence). The CDR3 extends over 19 amino acids. Trimming took 5 bases from V and 0 from J; bases not matched to a gene: 18. This clonotype was obtained from an adult who was a healthcare worker with PCR-confirmed SARS-CoV-2 infection or an uninfected control (not recorded which). This sequence joins TRBV7-9 and TRBJ1-1; 7 positions agree with TRBD1. The specimen was whole blood. CDR3 loop: CASSNRRGRIHIMNTEAFF. DNA for the CDR3: TGTGCCAGCAGCAACCGGAGGGGGCGCATTCATATTATGAACACTGAAGCTTTCTTT.